These 31 T cell receptor beta chains originate from one sample sequenced in a study of cytomegalovirus exposure and HLA in healthy donors. The PCR was carried out with 60 Vbeta primers and 13 Jbeta primers. The protocol was immunoSEQ multiplex PCR, while the TCRdb copy is restricted to in-frame clones and leaves out a portion. The sample features 35,000 to 45,000 clones, with 5% to 7.5% in its top ten. The sample taken for sequencing was PBMCs. Receptors were obtained from a man aged 25-40 years in good health and CMV-seronegative.

The CDR3 DNA follows: TGTGCCAGCAGCTCCAGGGCCATGAACACTGAAGCTTTCTTT. It encodes CASSSRAMNTEAFF. The rearrangement uses TRBV5-4 and TRBJ1-1, with D perhaps matching TRBD1 (5 bases). The length of the CDR3 is 14 residues. With 3 bases removed from V and 0 bases from J, the gap between germline ends came to 9 bases. CDR1 is SGHNT and CDR2 is YYREEE in the germline V gene (reference sequence).

The chain is built from TRBV7-9 and TRBJ1-1; TRBD1 matches at 9 bases. Germline CDR1 and CDR2: SEHNR and FQNEAQ (reference sequence). The CDR3 has 17 amino acids. V was clipped by 5 bases and J by 1 base; unmatched bases: 11. CDR3 amino acids: CASSTTRGTGTNTEAFF. The CDR3 nucleotides read TGTGCCAGCAGCACGACTAGGGGGACAGGGACGAACACTGAAGCTTTCTTT.

The J gene is TRBJ2-1, the V gene TRBV27; the D gene is possibly TRBD2 (6 bases). CDR1 and CDR2 (germline): MNHEY, SMNVEV (reference sequence). This CDR3 comprises 14 residues. V was clipped by 2 bases and J by 5 bases, with 10 bases between them. The CDR3 is CASSLVGLDNEQFF. Here the CDR3 DNA reads TGTGCCAGCAGTTTAGTGGGACTGGACAATGAGCAGTTCTTC.

The chain recombines TRBV6-1 with TRBJ1-1, with D tentatively TRBD1 (6 bases). The V and J ends lost 3 bases and 4 bases respectively, with 12 bases between them. The germline V gene encodes CDR1 MNHNS and CDR2 SASEGT. The CDR3 consists of 14 residues. The CDR3 DNA sequence: TGTGCCAGCAGTGAGGACCACAGGGTCACTGAAGCTTTCTTT. Translating gives CASSEDHRVTEAFF.

The V and J genes are TRBV5-4 and TRBJ2-5, with D possibly being TRBD2 (5 bases). The length of the CDR3 is 14 residues. Germline V gene lookup returns CDR1 SGHNT and CDR2 YYREEE (reference sequence). Trimming took off 7 bases at V and 2 bases at J, with 15 bases between the two ends. CDR3 loop: CASGVGGGQETQYF. CDR3 nucleotide sequence: TGTGCCAGCGGAGTGGGCGGAGGTCAAGAGACCCAGTACTTC. The whole variable domain, remainder taken from reference TRBV5-4 and TRBJ2-5, is ETGVTQSPTHLIKTRGQQVTLRCSSQSGHNTVSWYQQALGQGPQFIFQYYREEENGRGNFPPRFSGLQFPNYSSELNVNALELDDSALYLCASGVGGGQETQYFGPGTRLLVL.

The chain joins TRBV7-2 to TRBJ2-7, with TRBD2 matching over 7 bases. The V gene end was trimmed by 3 bases and the J gene end by 2 bases; junction bases not matched to a gene: 1. Per the germline V gene, CDR1 is SGHTA and CDR2 is FQGNSA. The CDR3 extends over 13 amino acids. CDR3 loop: CASSFREAYEQYF. In DNA, the CDR3 is TGTGCCAGCAGCTTTCGGGAGGCCTACGAGCAGTACTTC.

The V and J genes are TRBV27 and TRBJ1-2, with a possible D match to TRBD1 (6 bases). Trimming cost V 3 bases and J 3 bases, with 11 bases left between them. CDR3 length: 14 residues. Germline values: CDR1 MNHEY, CDR2 SMNVEV (reference sequence). In DNA form, the CDR3 reads TGTGCCAGCAGTTTCTTGGACAGTGACTATGGCTACACCTTC. It is translated as CASSFLDSDYGYTF.

The rearrangement joins TRBV5-6 to TRBJ2-7; 12 bases align to TRBD1. Looked up from germline, CDR1 is SGHDT and CDR2 is YYEEEE. V shed 2 bases and J 3 bases; nucleotides not matched to a gene: 3. The CDR3 consists of 15 residues. The CDR3 sequence: CASSFGTGGFYEQYF. In DNA form, the CDR3 reads TGTGCCAGCAGCTTTGGGACAGGGGGCTTCTACGAGCAGTACTTC.

V gene TRBV18 combines with J gene TRBJ1-1, with 7 bases identical to TRBD1. CDR1 is KGHSH, CDR2 LQKENI, per germline. The CDR3 runs 12 residues. Trimming removed 3 bases from V and 8 bases from J; junction bases left unmatched: 3. CDR3 protein: CASSPTGLEAFF. CDR3 DNA: TGTGCCAGCTCACCGACAGGGTTAGAAGCTTTCTTT.

This chain connects TRBV6-6 to TRBJ2-7; perhaps TRBD2 as D (6 bases). The germline V gene has CDR1 MNHNY and CDR2 SVGAGI (reference sequence). The length of the CDR3 is 15 residues. Trimming shortened V by 2 bases and J by 2 bases, and 13 bases separated the two germline ends. CDR3 protein: CASSYTRDSAYEQYF. DNA of the CDR3: TGTGCCAGCAGTTACACGAGGGACTCAGCCTACGAGCAGTACTTC.

The CDR3 is CASSENYEQYF. CDR3 in DNA: TGCGCCAGCAGCGAGAACTACGAGCAGTACTTC. The gene calls are TRBV5-1 and TRBJ2-7, with unresolved D. The length of the CDR3 is 11 residues. Germline loops: CDR1 SGHRS, CDR2 YFSETQ. V shed 4 bases and J shed 3 bases, with 5 bases lying between them.

J is TRBJ2-2 and V is TRBV11-3; 7 nucleotides line up with TRBD1. CDR1 SGHNT and CDR2 YENEEA come from the germline V gene. V was pared by 1 base and J by 6 bases, with 2 bases of the junction left unmatched. This CDR3 region has 14 residues. The CDR3 region is CASSLVTGAGELFF. Here the CDR3 DNA reads TGTGCCAGCAGCTTAGTAACAGGGGCCGGGGAGCTGTTTTTT.

The chain couples TRBV19 to TRBJ2-5; 13 bases match TRBD2. The CDR3 spans 15 residues. Germline CDR1 is LNHDA and CDR2 is SQIVND (reference sequence). After removal of 6 bases from V and 4 bases from J, the junction contained 5 bases not matched to a gene. In nucleotides, the CDR3 is TGTGCCAGTAGAGGACTAGCGGGAGAGGCAGAGACCCAGTACTTC. This codes for CASRGLAGEAETQYF.

V gene TRBV6-4 combines with J gene TRBJ2-3, with 11 bases aligning to TRBD2. V lost 0 bases, J lost 3 bases, and 5 bases stayed unmatched. The CDR3 covers 17 residues. Germline V gene lookup returns CDR1 MRHNA and CDR2 SNTAGT. The CDR3 spells CASSDSSGGAGTDTQYF. The DNA for the CDR3 is TGTGCCAGCAGTGACTCTAGCGGGGGGGCCGGTACAGATACGCAGTATTTT.

The chain combines TRBV6-1 with TRBJ2-7; 9 bases are a match to TRBD2. This CDR3 spans 15 amino acids. Germline V gene lookup returns CDR1 MNHNS and CDR2 SASEGT. V shed 1 base and J 1 base; nucleotides not matched to a gene: 2. The CDR3 coding sequence is TGTGCCAGCAGTGAAGAAGCGGGGGGATCCTACGAGCAGTACTTC. The encoded protein is CASSEEAGGSYEQYF.

V is TRBV7-2 and J is TRBJ1-5, with no clear D. Trimming cost V 2 bases and J 1 base, with 21 bases left between them. The CDR3 spans 19 residues. Germline CDR1 is SGHTA and CDR2 is FQGNSA. The DNA for the CDR3 is TGTGCCAGCAGCTTATTAAGCGGGTCCCTACAGCGAAGCAATCAGCCCCAGCATTTT. This gives the protein CASSLLSGSLQRSNQPQHF.

This chain links TRBV7-2 with TRBJ1-1; TRBD1 matches at 7 bases. The CDR3 totals 14 residues. The germline V gene has CDR1 SGHTA and CDR2 FQGNSA. Trimming took 5 bases from V and 5 from J; bases not matched to a gene: 8. As DNA, the CDR3 is TGTGCCAGCAGCCGATCCAGGGGGGTAACTGAAGCTTTCTTT. Translating gives CASSRSRGVTEAFF. The variable domain in full, with the rest retrieved from reference TRBV7-2 and TRBJ1-1, is GAGVSQSPSNKVTEKGKDVELRCDPISGHTALYWYRQSLGQGLEFLIYFQGNSAPDKSGLPSDRFSAERTGGSVSTLTIQRTQQEDSAVYLCASSRSRGVTEAFFGQGTRLTVV.

The rearrangement links TRBV6-5 to TRBJ2-2, with 8 bases aligning to TRBD1. V lost 6 bases and J lost 2; bases outside the gene matches: 5. The CDR3 is 15 residues long. CDR1 and CDR2 (germline): MNHEY, SVGAGI. The CDR3, as DNA: TGTGCCAGCAGAAGGACAGGGTTAAACACCGGGGAGCTGTTTTTT. This encodes CASRRTGLNTGELFF.

As DNA, the CDR3 is TGTGCCAGCAGCGCGAGGAACTATGGCTACACCTTC. It specifies CASSARNYGYTF. This chain connects TRBV9 to TRBJ1-2; D unresolved. The CDR3 extends over 12 amino acids. V lost 3 bases and J lost 2, with 5 bases in between. CDR1 and CDR2 (germline): SGDLS, YYNGEE. Filled out from reference TRBV9 and TRBJ1-2, the complete variable domain reads DSGVTQTPKHLITATGQRVTLRCSPRSGDLSVYWYQQSLDQGLQFLIQYYNGEERAKGNILERFSAQQFPDLHSELNLSSLELGDSALYFCASSARNYGYTFGSGTRLTVV.

The chain combines TRBV7-8 with TRBJ1-2, with 7 bases matching TRBD1. Losses at the gene ends were 1 base for V and 8 bases for J; bases not matched to a gene: 4. There are 13 residues in the CDR3. Germline CDR1 and CDR2: SGHVS and FQNEAQ. The CDR3 here is CASSLEQGLGYTF. CDR3 coding DNA: TGTGCCAGCAGCTTAGAACAGGGGTTGGGCTACACCTTC.

The chain combines TRBV9 with TRBJ2-7; a possible D gene is TRBD2 (6 bases). The CDR3 is 15 amino acids. Germline V lookup: CDR1 SGDLS, CDR2 YYNGEE. The V end lost 0 bases, the J end lost 7 bases, and 17 bases lay between the germline ends. DNA of the CDR3: TGTGCCAGCAGCGTAGAGGGTAGCGGCCTCGGGGAGCAGTACTTC. Protein product: CASSVEGSGLGEQYF. The full variable domain, its missing parts supplied by reference TRBV9 and TRBJ2-7, is DSGVTQTPKHLITATGQRVTLRCSPRSGDLSVYWYQQSLDQGLQFLIQYYNGEERAKGNILERFSAQQFPDLHSELNLSSLELGDSALYFCASSVEGSGLGEQYFGPGTRLTVT.

The chain recombines TRBV2 with TRBJ1-4; D may be TRBD1 (5 bases). V was shortened by 5 bases and J by 0 bases, with 10 bases between the two germline ends. Germline V gene data show CDR1 as SNHLY and CDR2 as FYNNEI. There are 15 residues in the CDR3. The DNA for the CDR3 is TGTGCCAGCAGTTCCACAGGCGCAACTAATGAAAAACTGTTTTTT. Protein product: CASSSTGATNEKLFF. Filled out from reference TRBV2 and TRBJ1-4, the complete variable domain reads EPEVTQTPSHQVTQMGQEVILRCVPISNHLYFYWYRQILGQKVEFLVSFYNNEISEKSEIFDDQFSVERPDGSNFTLKIRSTKLEDSAMYFCASSSTGATNEKLFFGSGTQLSVL.

The chain recombines TRBV18 with TRBJ2-5; 7 bases match TRBD1. The CDR3 spans 13 residues. V lost 3 bases and J lost 2; bases outside the gene matches: 0. Germline loops: CDR1 KGHSH, CDR2 LQKENI. The CDR3 coding sequence is TGTGCCAGCTCACCGGGACAGCAAGAGACCCAGTACTTC. Its protein is CASSPGQQETQYF.

In nucleotides, the CDR3 is TGTGCCAGCAGCCAAGATTTACGGGAGCAGTACTTC. Translation: CASSQDLREQYF. The gene calls are TRBV4-2 and TRBJ2-7; D ambiguous. The CDR3 loop spans 12 amino acids. V dropped 0 bases and J dropped 7 bases, with 7 bases sitting between them. Germline CDR1 and CDR2: LGHNA and YNFKEQ.

The chain combines TRBV6-1 with TRBJ1-1, with D uncertain. CDR3 length equals 12 residues. With 7 bases removed from V and 5 bases from J, the gap between germline ends came to 11 bases. The germline V gene encodes CDR1 MNHNS and CDR2 SASEGT. In DNA form, the CDR3 reads TGTGCCAGCATCGGTGCCTGGACTGAAGCTTTCTTT. Protein sequence: CASIGAWTEAFF.

The chain combines TRBV5-5 with TRBJ2-3; 7 bases align to TRBD2. The CDR3 has 14 residues. Looked up from germline, CDR1 is SGHKS and CDR2 is YYEKEE (reference sequence). Trimming removed 5 bases from V and 2 bases from J; junction bases left unmatched: 5. The CDR3 sequence: CASRRDYTTDTQYF. CDR3 DNA: TGTGCCAGCAGGAGGGACTATACCACAGATACGCAGTATTTT.

The rearrangement links TRBV7-9 to TRBJ2-3; D might be TRBD2 (6 bases). CDR1 is SEHNR and CDR2 is FQNEAQ in the germline V gene (reference sequence). This CDR3 spans 14 amino acids. V was clipped by 3 bases and J by 11 bases, with 18 bases between them. CDR3 nucleotides: TGTGCCAGCAGCTTGCGGGACCCGAGGGGTAAGCAGTATTTT. This sequence encodes CASSLRDPRGKQYF.

The CDR3 sequence is CASSFQQGRETQYF. CDR3 nucleotides: TGCGCCAGCAGCTTTCAACAGGGACGAGAGACCCAGTACTTC. The genes are TRBV4-1 and TRBJ2-5, with D possibly matching TRBD1 (6 bases). Between the trimmed V and J ends, which lost 5 bases and 4 bases, there was a span of 14 bases. The CDR3 spans 14 residues. From germline, CDR1 is MGHRA and CDR2 YSYEKL.

The V and J genes are TRBV1 and TRBJ2-7; the table gives TRBD1 as D, unverified against the DNA. TRBV1 is a pseudogene segment. The CDR3 covers 15 residues. The CDR3 sequence is CTSICQERGPYEQYF. The CDR3, as DNA: TGCACCAGCATTTGTCAGGAAAGGGGGCCGTACGAGCAGTACTTC.

This sequence joins TRBV29-1 and TRBJ1-1, with 10 nucleotides matching TRBD1. The CDR3 is 12 amino acids. V was pared by 1 base and J by 13 bases, with 6 bases of the junction left unmatched. The germline CDR1 and CDR2 sequences are SQVTM and ANQGSEA. The CDR3 DNA sequence: TGCAGCGTTGAAGGGGGGGACAGGGGAATTTTCTTT. It yields the protein CSVEGGDRGIFF.

This chain joins TRBV15 and TRBJ2-5; tentative D call: TRBD1 (5 bases). From germline, CDR1 is LNHNV and CDR2 YYDKDF (reference sequence). With 0 bases removed from V and 1 base from J, the gap between germline ends came to 9 bases. This CDR3 is built from 15 residues. CDR3 amino acids: CATSRDQGSQETQYF. In nucleotides, the CDR3 is TGTGCCACCAGCAGAGATCAGGGCAGCCAAGAGACCCAGTACTTC.